This T cell receptor beta chain is drawn from a study of T cell responses to AZD1222 COVID-19 vaccine. Study background: Pooling was applied to second doses at about 4 or about 12 weeks. Study observations and caveats: Only after the peak T cell response were repertoires sampled.

TCRdb's copy holds only in-frame clones and misses some; the assay was immunoSEQ multiplex PCR. The sample contains about 120,000 clones, around 87% of which appear only once. CDR3 length equals 16 residues. Between the trimmed V and J ends, which lost 3 bases and 3 bases, there was a span of 15 bases. Germline assignment: CDR1 SEHNR and CDR2 FQNEAQ (reference sequence). Note on this clone: Its antigen is undetermined.

Sequences were derived from peripheral blood, sampled on day 0 of AZD1222 vaccination. This clonotype originated in an adult in good health. The genes are TRBV7-9 and TRBJ1-5; D might be TRBD1 (5 bases). CDR3 region: CASSFGDRQLNQPQHF. For the CDR3, the DNA is TGTGCCAGCAGCTTTGGTGATCGACAGCTCAATCAGCCCCAGCATTTT.